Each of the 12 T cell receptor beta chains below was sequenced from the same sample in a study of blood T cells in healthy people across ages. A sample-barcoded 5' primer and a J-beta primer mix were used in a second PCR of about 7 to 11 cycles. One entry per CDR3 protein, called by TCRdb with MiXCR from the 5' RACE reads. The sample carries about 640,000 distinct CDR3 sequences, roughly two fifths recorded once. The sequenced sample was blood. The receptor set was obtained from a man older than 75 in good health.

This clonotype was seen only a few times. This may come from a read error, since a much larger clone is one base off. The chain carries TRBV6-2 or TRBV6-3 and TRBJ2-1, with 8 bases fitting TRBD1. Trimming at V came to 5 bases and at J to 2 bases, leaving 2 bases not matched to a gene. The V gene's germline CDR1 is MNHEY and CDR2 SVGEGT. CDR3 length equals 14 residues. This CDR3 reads CASSRQGTYNEQFF. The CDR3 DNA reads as TGTGCCAGCAGTCGACAGGGGACCTACAATGAGCAGTTCTTC.

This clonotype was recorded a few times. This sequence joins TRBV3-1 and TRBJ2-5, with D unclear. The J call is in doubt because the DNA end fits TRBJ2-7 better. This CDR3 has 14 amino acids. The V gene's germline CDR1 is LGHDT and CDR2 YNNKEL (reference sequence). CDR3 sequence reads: CASSHGGGTYEQYF. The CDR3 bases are TGTGCCAGCAGCCATGGTGGCGGAACTTACGAGCAGTACTTC.

CDR3 nucleotide sequence: TGTGCCAGCAGCTTAAACACGTATGGCTACACCTTC. Its translation is CASSLNTYGYTF. V is TRBV7-2 and J is TRBJ1-2; unclear D gene. CDR3 length: 12 residues. V was clipped by 2 bases and J by 5 bases, with 6 bases between them. Germline-derived CDR1 and CDR2 are SGHTA and FQGNSA.

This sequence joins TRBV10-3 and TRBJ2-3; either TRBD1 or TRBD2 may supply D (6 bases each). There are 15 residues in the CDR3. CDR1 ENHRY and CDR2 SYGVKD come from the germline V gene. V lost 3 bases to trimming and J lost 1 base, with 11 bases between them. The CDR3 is CAISEPGGGTDTQYF. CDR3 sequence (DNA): TGTGCCATCAGTGAACCCGGGGGCGGCACAGATACGCAGTATTTT.

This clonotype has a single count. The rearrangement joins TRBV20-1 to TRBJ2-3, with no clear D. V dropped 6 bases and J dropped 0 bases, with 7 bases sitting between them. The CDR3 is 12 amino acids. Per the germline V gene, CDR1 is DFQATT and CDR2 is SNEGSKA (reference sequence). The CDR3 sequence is CSAQASTDTQYF. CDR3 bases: TGCAGTGCCCAAGCTAGCACAGATACGCAGTATTTT.

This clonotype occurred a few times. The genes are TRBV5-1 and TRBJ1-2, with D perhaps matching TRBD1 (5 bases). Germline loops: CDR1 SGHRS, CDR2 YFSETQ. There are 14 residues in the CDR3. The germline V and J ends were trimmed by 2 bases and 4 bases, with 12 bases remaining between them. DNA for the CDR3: TGCGCCAGCAGCTTCGGGGGATCTGGCTATGGCTACACCTTC. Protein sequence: CASSFGGSGYGYTF.

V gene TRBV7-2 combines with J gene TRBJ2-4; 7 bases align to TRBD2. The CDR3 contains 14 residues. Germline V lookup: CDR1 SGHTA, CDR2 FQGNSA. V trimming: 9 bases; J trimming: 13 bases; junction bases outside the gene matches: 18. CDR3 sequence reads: CASSGGSSYSEQYF. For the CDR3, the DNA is TGTGCCAGTTCCGGGGGGAGCTCCTACAGTGAGCAGTACTTC.

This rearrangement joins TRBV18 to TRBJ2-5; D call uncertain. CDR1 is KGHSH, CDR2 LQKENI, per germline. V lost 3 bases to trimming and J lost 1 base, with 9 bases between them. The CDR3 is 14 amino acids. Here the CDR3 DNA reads TGTGCCAGCTCACCTAAGGGCAGCCAAGAGACCCAGTACTTC. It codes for CASSPKGSQETQYF.

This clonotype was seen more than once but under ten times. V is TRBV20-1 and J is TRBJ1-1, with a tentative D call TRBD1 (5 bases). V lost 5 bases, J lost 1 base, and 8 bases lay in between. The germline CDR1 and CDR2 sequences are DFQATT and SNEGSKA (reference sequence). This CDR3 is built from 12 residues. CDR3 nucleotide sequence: TGCAGTGCTTACAGGCGGAACACTGAAGCTTTCTTT. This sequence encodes CSAYRRNTEAFF.

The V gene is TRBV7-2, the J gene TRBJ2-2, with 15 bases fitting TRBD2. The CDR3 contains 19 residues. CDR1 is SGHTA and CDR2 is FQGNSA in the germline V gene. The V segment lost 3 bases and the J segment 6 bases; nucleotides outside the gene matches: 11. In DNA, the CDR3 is TGTGCCAGCAGCTTGAAAAGGGGACTAGCGGGAGGCGGCCCCGGGGAGCTGTTTTTT. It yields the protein CASSLKRGLAGGGPGELFF.

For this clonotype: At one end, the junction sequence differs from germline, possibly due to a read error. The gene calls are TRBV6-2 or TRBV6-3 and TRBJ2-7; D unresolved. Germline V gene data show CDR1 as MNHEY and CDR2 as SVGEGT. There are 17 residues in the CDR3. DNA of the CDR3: TGTCCCAGCAGTTACAGTTTATACTCGGGCCTCTACTACGAGCAGTACTTC. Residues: CPSSYSLYSGLYYEQYF.

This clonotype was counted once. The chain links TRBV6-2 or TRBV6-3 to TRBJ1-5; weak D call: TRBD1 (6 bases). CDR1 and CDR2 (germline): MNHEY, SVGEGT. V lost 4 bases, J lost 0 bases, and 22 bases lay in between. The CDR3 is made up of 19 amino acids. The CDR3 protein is CASSSINPLTGNSNQPQHF. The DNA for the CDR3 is TGTGCCAGCAGTTCTATTAACCCTCTTACAGGGAATAGCAATCAGCCCCAGCATTTT.